In this sample, the clone carrying this T cell receptor (beta chain) turned up once. CDR3 length: 16 residues. V was pared by 6 bases and J by 0 bases, with 9 bases of the junction left unmatched. CDR1 is MNHEY, CDR2 SMNVEV, per germline (reference sequence). These data belong to a study of cytomegalovirus exposure and HLA in healthy donors. Researchers ran the PCR with 60 Vbeta and 13 Jbeta primers. The method was immunoSEQ multiplex PCR; TCRdb's version includes in-frame clones alone and lacks a portion of them. The sample lists under 140,000 clones; around 80% were seen once. This sequence joins TRBV27 and TRBJ2-3; 7 bases line up with TRBD1. Material for sequencing was PBMCs. The source is a young man in good health and CMV-seropositive. The CDR3 is CASSPWDSQSTDTQYF. CDR3 nucleotides: TGTGCCAGCAGCCCTTGGGACAGTCAAAGCACAGATACGCAGTATTTT.